Following are 19 T cell receptor beta chains from one sample sequenced in a study of post-analysis software for immune sequencing data. Study outcomes and limitations: With TRBV5-6, TRBV5-1 and TRBV20-1 included, several TRBV segments were more frequent in patients than in controls.

TCR beta libraries were prepared from cDNA with unique molecular identifiers. TCRdb re-derived calls from the PCR reads in MiXCR, one entry per CDR3 protein. This sample has about 620,000 distinct CDR3 sequences; roughly 40% occur once, and the top ten carry under 2%. Their specific antigens are unknown. Sample: blood. These receptors were collected from a girl aged 5-17 years with multiple sclerosis.

The chain is built from TRBV4-1 and TRBJ2-1; no firm D call. The germline V and J ends were trimmed by 4 bases and 0 bases, with 16 bases remaining between them. This CDR3 contains 17 residues. The germline gives CDR1 MGHRA, CDR2 YSYEKL. CDR3 bases: TGCGCCAGCAGCCCCGTGGCGGTTGGCGTCTCCTACAATGAGCAGTTCTTC. It specifies CASSPVAVGVSYNEQFF.

CDR3 nucleotides: TGTGCCAGCACCCTAGGCGGGACTAGCGGTTTTTCTTTCTCCTACGAGCAGTACTTC. It is translated as CASTLGGTSGFSFSYEQYF. J is TRBJ2-7 and V is TRBV12-3 or TRBV12-4, with 11 bases that match TRBD2. The CDR3 totals 19 residues. With 7 bases clipped from V and 0 bases from J, the junction kept 17 bases outside the gene matches.

With regard to this clonotype: A junction end diverges from the germline sequence, so it may reflect a read error. The V call is TRBV7-2, the J call TRBJ2-7, with D maybe TRBD1 (5 bases). The CDR3 loop spans 13 amino acids. CDR1 and CDR2 (germline): SGHTA, FQGNSA. The CDR3 nucleotides read TGTGCCAGCAGTTTAGAGGACAACTACGAGCAGTACTTC. Encoded protein: CASSLEDNYEQYF. The entire variable domain, with the rest obtained from reference TRBV7-2 and TRBJ2-7, is as follows: GAGVSQSPSNKVTEKGKDVELRCDPISGHTALYWYRQSLGQGLEFLIYFQGNSAPDKSGLPSDRFSAERTGGSVSTLTIQRTQQEDSAVYLCASSLEDNYEQYFGPGTRLTVT.

This clonotype was seen a handful of times. V usage is TRBV12-3 or TRBV12-4 and J usage is TRBJ1-2, with 9 positions matching TRBD1. Unmatched junction bases numbered 4, after V lost 6 bases and J lost 2 bases. There are 14 residues in the CDR3. CDR3 amino acids: CASSPTGGNYGYTF. The CDR3 DNA is TGTGCCAGCAGCCCGACAGGGGGGAACTATGGCTACACCTTC.

This chain connects TRBV4-1 to TRBJ2-7; tentatively, D is TRBD1 or TRBD2 (5 bases each). V lost 2 bases to trimming and J lost 4 bases, with 15 bases between them. This CDR3 is 15 amino acids long. Germline V gives CDR1 MGHRA, CDR2 YSYEKL. CDR3 nucleotides: TGCGCCAGCAGCCAACTTCGGGGCAACGATTACGAGCAGTACTTC. This codes for CASSQLRGNDYEQYF.

In this sample, this clonotype turned up once. The rearrangement joins TRBV20-1 to TRBJ2-5, with D possibly matching TRBD2 (6 bases). TRBJ2-1 explains the end of the DNA better; the J call may be wrong. Germline CDR1 and CDR2: DFQATT and SNEGSKA (reference sequence). The CDR3 sequence is 14 residues long. In DNA, the CDR3 is TGCAGTGCTAGTCACGGGACTGCCCAAGAGACCCAGTTCTTC. Translating gives CSASHGTAQETQFF.

The chain carries TRBV7-9 and TRBJ2-2; 8 bases agree with TRBD1. This CDR3 contains 14 residues. Losses at the gene ends were 5 bases for V and 3 bases for J; bases not matched to a gene: 2. Per the germline V gene, CDR1 is SEHNR and CDR2 is FQNEAQ (reference sequence). The CDR3 protein is CASSLDRDTGELFF. Here the CDR3 DNA reads TGTGCCAGCAGCCTGGACAGGGACACCGGGGAGCTGTTTTTT.

This clonotype was picked up a small number of times. The V and J genes are TRBV20-1 and TRBJ2-3; D is unclear. The length of the CDR3 is 11 residues. Per germline, CDR1 DFQATT and CDR2 SNEGSKA (reference sequence). V was clipped by 6 bases and J by 3 bases, with 7 bases between them. CDR3 DNA sequence: TGCAGTGCACCAGAGACAGATACGCAGTATTTT. Its protein product is CSAPETDTQYF.

To note about this clonotype: Sequence at one end of the junction differs from germline and may be a read error. The chain recombines TRBV6-6 with TRBJ2-6; 8 bases are a match to TRBD1. Germline assignment: CDR1 MNHNY and CDR2 SVGAGI (reference sequence). There are 16 residues in the CDR3. The CDR3 reads CASSYADRAGANVRTF. For the CDR3, the DNA is TGTGCCAGCAGTTACGCGGACAGGGCTGGGGCCAACGTCCGGACTTTC.

This clonotype was found a few times. The V call is TRBV7-8, the J call TRBJ2-5; D may match TRBD1 or TRBD2 (6 bases each). CDR3 length: 17 amino acids. From germline, CDR1 is SGHVS and CDR2 FQNEAQ. Trimming took 1 base from V and 5 from J, leaving 20 bases between them. The CDR3 DNA reads TGTGCCAGCAGCTTAGTTCGGGGGCAGGGTTCTTGGGAGACCCAGTACTTC. Translation: CASSLVRGQGSWETQYF.

V usage is TRBV6-1 and J usage is TRBJ2-1; the match to TRBD2 covers 14 bases. The CDR3 extends over 15 amino acids. V lost 6 bases and J lost 9; bases outside the gene matches: 7. Germline V gene data show CDR1 as MNHNS and CDR2 as SASEGT. The CDR3 is CASRGLAGVWREQFF. In DNA, the CDR3 is TGTGCCAGCAGGGGACTAGCGGGAGTGTGGCGTGAGCAGTTCTTC.

The chain recombines TRBV29-1 with TRBJ1-3; TRBD1 might be the D (5 bases). This CDR3 is built from 15 residues. Trimming pared 4 bases from V and 0 bases from J, leaving 13 bases between. Germline CDR1 SQVTM, CDR2 ANQGSEA. For the CDR3, the DNA is TGCAGCGTTGGGAGCACAGGACTCTCTGGAAACACCATATATTTT. Translation: CSVGSTGLSGNTIYF.

In its sample, this clonotype was seen many times. The genes are TRBV7-9 and TRBJ2-1, with TRBD2 matching over 7 bases. Germline CDR1 and CDR2: SEHNR and FQNEAQ (reference sequence). With 1 base clipped from V and 5 bases from J, the junction kept 2 bases outside the gene matches. CDR3 size: 14 residues. CDR3 sequence (DNA): TGTGCCAGCAGCTTAGGTCTAGCGGACAATGAGCAGTTCTTC. Translating gives CASSLGLADNEQFF.

The chain employs TRBV5-1 and TRBJ2-5; tentatively, D is TRBD2 (5 bases). The DNA end is a closer match to TRBJ2-7, so the J assignment may be wrong. Germline V gives CDR1 SGHRS, CDR2 YFSETQ. The CDR3 covers 14 residues. The CDR3 DNA reads as TGCGCCAGCAGCTTAACGGGGAATCAATACGAGCAGTACTTC. Encoded protein: CASSLTGNQYEQYF.

The gene calls are TRBV12-3 or TRBV12-4 and TRBJ2-1, with 8 bases lining up with TRBD1. V lost 3 bases, J lost 2 bases, and 6 bases stayed unmatched. This CDR3 is built from 16 residues. The CDR3 DNA reads as TGTGCCAGCAGTTTCTCGGACAGGGAGGCCTACAATGAGCAGTTCTTC. This sequence encodes CASSFSDREAYNEQFF.

This clonotype was detected a few times. This sequence joins TRBV11-3 and TRBJ2-3; 11 bases are a match to TRBD2. Germline-derived CDR1 and CDR2 are SGHNT and YENEEA. CDR3 length: 17 residues. With V trimmed by 5 bases and J by 4 bases, 11 bases remained unmatched. The CDR3 protein is CASSAQLAGVRADTQYF. CDR3 nucleotide sequence: TGTGCCAGCAGCGCCCAACTAGCGGGAGTTAGAGCAGATACGCAGTATTTT.

Concerning this clonotype itself: Relative to the germline gene, one junction end is altered; a read error may explain this. This chain joins TRBV12-3 or TRBV12-4 and TRBJ2-5; unclear D gene. The length of the CDR3 is 14 residues. The CDR3 loop reads CASSLRVRSYEQHF. The DNA for the CDR3 is TGTGCCAGCAGTTTAAGGGTGCGGTCCTACGAGCAGCACTTC.

The chain is built from TRBV7-2 and TRBJ2-7; 13 nucleotides match TRBD2. Germline V gene data show CDR1 as SGHTA and CDR2 as FQGNSA. The CDR3 extends over 17 amino acids. Trimming removed 3 bases from V and 3 bases from J; junction bases left unmatched: 8. The CDR3: CASSLLGLAGAHYEQYF. The CDR3 DNA reads as TGTGCCAGCAGCTTGTTAGGACTAGCGGGGGCCCACTACGAGCAGTACTTC.

This clonotype was seen a few times. The CDR3 protein is CASSLGDAVSYGYTF. The CDR3 bases are TGTGCCAGCAGCTTAGGAGATGCAGTCAGCTATGGCTACACCTTC. The gene calls are TRBV7-9 and TRBJ1-2; no firm D call. The CDR3 consists of 15 residues. V was shortened by 1 base and J by 4 bases, with 13 bases between the two germline ends. Per germline, CDR1 SEHNR and CDR2 FQNEAQ (reference sequence).